The 15 T cell receptor beta chains below all came from one sample that was sequenced in a study of blood T cell repertoires in COVID-19. Here immunoSEQ multiplex PCR was the method, and the copy in TCRdb shows in-frame clones only, minus some. Of a few hundred thousand clones listed, roughly 86% were seen once; the top ten hold about 8.5%. Material: peripheral blood. Receptors were obtained from a man aged 18 to 29 with active or convalescent COVID-19.

The chain recombines TRBV7-2 with TRBJ2-5; 8 positions agree with TRBD2. The germline V gene has CDR1 SGHTA and CDR2 FQGNSA. The CDR3 totals 12 residues. J gave up 5 bases and V 5 bases, and 1 base lay outside the gene matches. The CDR3 here is CASSPSGETQYF. The CDR3 DNA sequence: TGTGCCAGCAGCCCTAGCGGGGAGACCCAGTACTTC.

The chain employs TRBV10-3 and TRBJ1-3; no clear D gene. V lost 0 bases to trimming and J lost 0 bases, with 9 bases between them. Looked up from germline, CDR1 is ENHRY and CDR2 is SYGVKD. There are 16 residues in the CDR3. CDR3 sequence (DNA): TGTGCCATCAGTGAGTCAAGGTACAGCTCTGGAAACACCATATATTTT. This codes for CAISESRYSSGNTIYF.

Concerning this clone: Other DNA sequences within the sample encode an identical CDR3. The chain combines TRBV29-1 with TRBJ2-7; D may be TRBD2 (6 bases). Germline loops: CDR1 SQVTM, CDR2 ANQGSEA. Deletions cut 1 base from V and 3 bases from J, with 10 bases between. The length of the CDR3 is 13 residues. CDR3 amino acids: CSVEGPGDYEQYF. CDR3 bases: TGCAGCGTTGAAGGACCGGGGGACTACGAGCAGTACTTC.

The rearrangement uses TRBV3-1 (or the pseudogene TRBV3-2) and TRBJ1-3; perhaps TRBD1 as D (6 bases). The CDR3 contains 15 residues. Germline CDR1 is LGHDT and CDR2 is YNNKEL (reference sequence). With 6 bases removed from V and 0 bases from J, the gap between germline ends came to 12 bases. The CDR3 nucleotides are TGTGCCAGCAGGGCACAGGGATTCTCTGGAAACACCATATATTTT. This codes for CASRAQGFSGNTIYF.

This clone was observed a single time. This chain connects TRBV3-1 (or the pseudogene TRBV3-2) to TRBJ2-1; 7 nucleotides match TRBD1. With 0 bases clipped from V and 2 bases from J, the junction kept 7 bases outside the gene matches. In germline, CDR1 is LGHDT, CDR2 YNNKEL (reference sequence). This CDR3 is 17 amino acids long. The CDR3 region is CASSQDSTGVPYNEQFF. In DNA, the CDR3 is TGTGCCAGCAGCCAAGATTCTACAGGGGTCCCCTACAATGAGCAGTTCTTC.

This chain joins TRBV7-2 and TRBJ1-2; 7 nucleotides align to TRBD1. The CDR3 sequence is 17 residues long. After removal of 5 bases from V and 1 base from J, the junction contained 13 bases not matched to a gene. Per germline, CDR1 SGHTA and CDR2 FQGNSA. The CDR3 reads CASSLSIQDRINYGYTF. The CDR3 DNA is TGTGCCAGCAGCCTATCCATTCAGGACAGGATTAACTATGGCTACACCTTC.

CDR3 in amino acids: CASSAPPRGQGPGGNYGYTF. CDR3 bases: TGTGCCAGCAGCGCCCCGCCGAGGGGCCAGGGGCCGGGTGGTAACTATGGCTACACCTTC. V and J are TRBV28 and TRBJ1-2; the D gene is possibly TRBD1 (6 bases). CDR1 and CDR2 (germline): MDHEN, SYDVKM. Trimming took off 6 bases at V and 1 base at J, with 30 bases between the two ends. The CDR3 is 20 amino acids.

The rearrangement uses TRBV5-1 and TRBJ1-6; 7 bases are shared with TRBD1. Germline V CDR1 and CDR2: SGHRS, YFSETQ. J was trimmed by 8 bases and V by 7 bases; bases with no gene match: 9. The CDR3 runs to 14 residues. The chain's CDR3 is CASGIETGHSPLHF. The CDR3 nucleotides read TGCGCCAGCGGGATCGAGACAGGGCATTCACCCCTCCACTTT.

This clone was counted a single time. The genes are TRBV5-4 and TRBJ1-1; weak D call: TRBD1 (6 bases). V was shortened by 4 bases and J by 4 bases, with 14 bases between the two germline ends. Germline V gene data show CDR1 as SGHNT and CDR2 as YYREEE (reference sequence). The CDR3 runs 14 residues. DNA for the CDR3: TGTGCCAGCAGCCTCGGACAGAAAATCACTGAAGCTTTCTTT. Translation gives CASSLGQKITEAFF.

V usage is TRBV19 and J usage is TRBJ1-4, with D unresolved. The germline V gene encodes CDR1 LNHDA and CDR2 SQIVND (reference sequence). The length of the CDR3 is 14 residues. Trimming stripped 7 bases from V and 7 bases from J, with 16 bases between. CDR3 DNA sequence: TGTGCCAGTACCCTTGACCGGGAGGGTGAAAAACTGTTTTTT. Translated, it gives CASTLDREGEKLFF.

The genes are TRBV6-4 and TRBJ2-1, with D unresolved. V lost 10 bases, J lost 5 bases, and 15 bases lay in between. CDR3 size: 13 residues. Germline-derived CDR1 and CDR2 are MRHNA and SNTAGT. The CDR3 region has the DNA TGTGCCACCGCGAGAAAATCGAACAATGAGCAGTTCTTC. Protein product: CATARKSNNEQFF.

V usage is TRBV2 and J usage is TRBJ1-2; no clear D gene. The CDR3 is made up of 13 amino acids. Germline loops: CDR1 SNHLY, CDR2 FYNNEI. V was clipped by 6 bases and J by 4 bases, with 12 bases between them. Here the CDR3 reads CASRMGGFYGYTF. CDR3 sequence (DNA): TGTGCCAGCAGGATGGGAGGGTTCTATGGCTACACCTTC.

The CDR3 loop reads CASSRGDRVNTEAFF. The CDR3 nucleotides read TGTGCCAGCAGTAGGGGGGACAGGGTGAACACTGAAGCTTTCTTT. The genes are TRBV27 and TRBJ1-1; 9 nucleotides align to TRBD1. V trimming: 5 bases; J trimming: 0 bases; junction bases outside the gene matches: 4. Germline V CDR1 and CDR2: MNHEY, SMNVEV (reference sequence). This CDR3 comprises 15 residues.

V is TRBV5-5 and J is TRBJ2-7, with 7 bases lining up with TRBD2. This CDR3 is 13 amino acids long. Germline loops: CDR1 SGHKS, CDR2 YYEKEE (reference sequence). V was pared by 2 bases and J by 3 bases, with 2 bases of the junction left unmatched. The CDR3 nucleotides read TGTGCCAGCAGCTTAGCGGGGCTCTACGAGCAGTACTTC. Its translation is CASSLAGLYEQYF.

Here the CDR3 DNA reads TGTGCCAGCACAGGGGACGGAAACACCATATATTTT. It codes for CASTGDGNTIYF. This rearrangement joins TRBV2 to TRBJ1-3; D is perhaps TRBD1 (6 bases). Per the germline V gene, CDR1 is SNHLY and CDR2 is FYNNEI. There are 12 residues in the CDR3. Trimming shortened V by 7 bases and J by 4 bases, and 8 bases separated the two germline ends.